This TCR beta chain was found in a study of CD8 T cells in Susac syndrome. Study-level points and caveats: Peak Susac CD8+ clonal expansion was seen in TEMRA cells and active patients. In total CD8+ repertoires, approximately 17 Susac-specific public clones were found, and a few in CD8+ TEMRA repertoires.

It was with random hexamers that about 0.45 to 1 ug RNA was reverse transcribed. Using its own MiXCR run on the immunoSEQ multiplex PCR reads, TCRdb lists one record per CDR3 protein. The top ten hold 0.3% of the sample, which has around 100,000 distinct CDR3 sequences, 95% seen once. The V gene lost 0 bases and the J gene lost 7 bases, with 10 bases spanning the gap. The length of the CDR3 is 14 residues. This clonotype was observed once. What it recognizes is unknown. Sequencing targeted TCR beta in blood CD8+ and CD4+ T cells. While CD8+ and CD4+ T cells were isolated negatively, TEMRA cells were enriched by FACS.

The TCR comes from a human donor with Susac syndrome. The V call is TRBV23-1, the J call TRBJ2-1; D is perhaps TRBD1 or TRBD2 (5 bases each). TRBV23-1 is filed as an ORF, its function uncertain. Sample: CD8+ T cells from PBMCs. CDR3 loop: CASSQSLGTNEQFF. In DNA, the CDR3 is TGCGCCAGCAGTCAATCGTTAGGGACGAATGAGCAGTTCTTC.